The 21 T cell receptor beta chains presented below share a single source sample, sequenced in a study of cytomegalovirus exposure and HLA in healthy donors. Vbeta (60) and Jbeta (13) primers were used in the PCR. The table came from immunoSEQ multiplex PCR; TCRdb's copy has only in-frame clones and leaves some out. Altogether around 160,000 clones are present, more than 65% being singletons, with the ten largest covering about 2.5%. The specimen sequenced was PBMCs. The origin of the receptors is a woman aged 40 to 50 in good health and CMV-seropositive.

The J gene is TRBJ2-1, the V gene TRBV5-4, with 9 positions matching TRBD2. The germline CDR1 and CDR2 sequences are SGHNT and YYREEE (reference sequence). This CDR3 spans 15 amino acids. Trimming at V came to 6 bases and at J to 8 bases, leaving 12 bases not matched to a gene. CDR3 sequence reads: CASTHGIAGVDEQFF. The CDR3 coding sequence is TGTGCCAGCACCCACGGGATAGCGGGAGTGGATGAGCAGTTCTTC.

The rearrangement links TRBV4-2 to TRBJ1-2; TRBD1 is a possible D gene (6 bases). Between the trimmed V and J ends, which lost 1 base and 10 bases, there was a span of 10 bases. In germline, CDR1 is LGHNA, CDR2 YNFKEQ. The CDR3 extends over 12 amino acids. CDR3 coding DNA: TGTGCCAGCAGCCAAGTTCAGGGGCTCTACACCTTC. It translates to CASSQVQGLYTF.

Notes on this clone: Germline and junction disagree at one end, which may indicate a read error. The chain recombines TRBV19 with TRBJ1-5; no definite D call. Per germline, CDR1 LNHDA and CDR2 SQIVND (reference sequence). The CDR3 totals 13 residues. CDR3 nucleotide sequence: TGTGCCAGTAGTTACGGAGTATCAGCGTCCCAGAATTTT. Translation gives CASSYGVSASQNF.

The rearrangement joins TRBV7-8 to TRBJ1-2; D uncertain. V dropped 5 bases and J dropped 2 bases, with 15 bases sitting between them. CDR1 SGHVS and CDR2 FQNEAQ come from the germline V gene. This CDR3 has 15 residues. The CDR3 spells CASSLQAPPNYGYTF. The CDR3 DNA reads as TGTGCCAGCAGCCTCCAGGCACCACCAAACTATGGCTACACCTTC.

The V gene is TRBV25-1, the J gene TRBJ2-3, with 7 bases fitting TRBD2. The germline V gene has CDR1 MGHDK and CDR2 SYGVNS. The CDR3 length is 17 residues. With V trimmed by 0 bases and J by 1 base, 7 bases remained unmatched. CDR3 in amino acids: CASSEYWVREGTDTQYF. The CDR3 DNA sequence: TGTGCCAGCAGTGAATATTGGGTTCGGGAGGGCACAGATACGCAGTATTTT.

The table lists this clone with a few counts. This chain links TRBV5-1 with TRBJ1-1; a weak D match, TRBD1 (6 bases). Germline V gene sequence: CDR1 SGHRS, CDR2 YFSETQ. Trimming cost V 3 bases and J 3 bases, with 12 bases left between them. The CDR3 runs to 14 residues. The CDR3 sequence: CASSSTRGHTEAFF. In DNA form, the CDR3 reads TGCGCCAGCAGCTCAACCAGGGGTCACACTGAAGCTTTCTTT. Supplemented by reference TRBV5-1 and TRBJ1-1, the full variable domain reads KAGVTQTPRYLIKTRGQQVTLSCSPISGHRSVSWYQQTPGQGLQFLFEYFSETQRNKGNFPGRFSGRQFSNSRSEMNVSTLELGDSALYLCASSSTRGHTEAFFGQGTRLTVV.

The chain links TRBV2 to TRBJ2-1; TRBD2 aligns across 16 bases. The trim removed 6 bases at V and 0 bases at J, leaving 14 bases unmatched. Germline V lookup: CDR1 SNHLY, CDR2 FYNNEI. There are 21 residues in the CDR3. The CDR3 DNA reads TGTGCCAGCAGGTCGGGACTAGCGGGAGGGCCGATCGGGAGCTCCTACAATGAGCAGTTCTTC. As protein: CASRSGLAGGPIGSSYNEQFF.

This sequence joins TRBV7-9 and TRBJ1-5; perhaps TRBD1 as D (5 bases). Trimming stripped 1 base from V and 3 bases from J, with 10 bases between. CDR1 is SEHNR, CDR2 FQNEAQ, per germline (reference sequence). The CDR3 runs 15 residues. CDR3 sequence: CASSLEDSSNQPQHF. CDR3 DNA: TGTGCCAGCAGCTTAGAAGACAGTTCCAATCAGCCCCAGCATTTT.

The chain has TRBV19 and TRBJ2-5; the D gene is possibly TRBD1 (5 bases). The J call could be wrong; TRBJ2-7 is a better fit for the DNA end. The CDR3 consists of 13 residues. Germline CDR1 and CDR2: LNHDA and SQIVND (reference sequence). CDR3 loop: CASSMGPTYEQYF. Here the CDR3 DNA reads TGTGCCAGTAGTATGGGGCCTACCTACGAGCAGTACTTC.

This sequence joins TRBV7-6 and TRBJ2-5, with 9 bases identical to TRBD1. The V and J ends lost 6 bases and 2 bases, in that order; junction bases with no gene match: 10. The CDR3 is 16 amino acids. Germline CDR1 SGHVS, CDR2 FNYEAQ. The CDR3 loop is CASSPQGGTGQETQYF. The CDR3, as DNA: TGTGCCAGCAGTCCCCAAGGGGGGACAGGGCAAGAGACCCAGTACTTC. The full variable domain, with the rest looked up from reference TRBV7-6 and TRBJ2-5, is GAGVSQSPRYKVTKRGQDVALRCDPISGHVSLYWYRQALGQGPEFLTYFNYEAQQDKSGLPNDRFSAERPEGSISTLTIQRTEQRDSAMYRCASSPQGGTGQETQYFGPGTRLLVL.

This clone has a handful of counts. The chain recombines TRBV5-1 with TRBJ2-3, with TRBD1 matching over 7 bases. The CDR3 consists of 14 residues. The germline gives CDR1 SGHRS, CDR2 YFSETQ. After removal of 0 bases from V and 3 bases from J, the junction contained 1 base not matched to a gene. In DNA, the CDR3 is TGCGCCAGCAGCTTGGAGGGGGCGACAGATACGCAGTATTTT. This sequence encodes CASSLEGATDTQYF.

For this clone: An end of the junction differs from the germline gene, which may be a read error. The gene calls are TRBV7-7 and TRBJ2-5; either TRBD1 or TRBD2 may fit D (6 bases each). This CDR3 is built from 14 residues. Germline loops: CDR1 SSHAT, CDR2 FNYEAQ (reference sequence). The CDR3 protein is CASSLAVQGETQYF. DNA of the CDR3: TGTGCTAGCAGCTTAGCGGTACAGGGAGAGACCCAGTACTTC. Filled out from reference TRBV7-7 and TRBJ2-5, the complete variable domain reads GAGVSQSPRYKVTKRGQDVTLRCDPISSHATLYWYQQALGQGPEFLTYFNYEAQPDKSGLPSDRFSAERPEGSISTLTIQRTEQRDSAMYRCASSLAVQGETQYFGPGTRLLVL.

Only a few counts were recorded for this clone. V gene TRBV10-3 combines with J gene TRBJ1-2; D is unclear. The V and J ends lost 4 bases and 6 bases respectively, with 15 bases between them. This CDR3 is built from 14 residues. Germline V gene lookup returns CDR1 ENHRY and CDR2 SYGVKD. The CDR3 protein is CAISGQALAHGYTF. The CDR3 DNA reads TGTGCCATCAGTGGGCAGGCGCTTGCTCATGGCTACACCTTC.

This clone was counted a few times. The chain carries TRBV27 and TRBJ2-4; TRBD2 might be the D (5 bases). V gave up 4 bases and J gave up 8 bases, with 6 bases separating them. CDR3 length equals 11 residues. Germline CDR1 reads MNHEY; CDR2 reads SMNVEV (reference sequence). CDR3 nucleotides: TGTGCCAGCAGTTCCGGGGACATTCAGTACTTC. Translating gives CASSSGDIQYF.

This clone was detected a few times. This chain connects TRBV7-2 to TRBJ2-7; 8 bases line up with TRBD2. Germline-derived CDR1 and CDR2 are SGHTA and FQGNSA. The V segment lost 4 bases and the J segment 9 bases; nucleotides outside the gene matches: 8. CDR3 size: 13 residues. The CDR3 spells CASSSAGTSWQYF. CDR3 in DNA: TGTGCCAGCAGCTCGGCCGGGACTAGTTGGCAGTACTTC.

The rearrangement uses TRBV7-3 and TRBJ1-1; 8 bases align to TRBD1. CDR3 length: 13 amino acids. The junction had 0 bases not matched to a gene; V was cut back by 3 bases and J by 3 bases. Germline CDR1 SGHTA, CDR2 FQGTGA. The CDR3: CASSLTGDTEAFF. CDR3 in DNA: TGTGCCAGCAGCTTGACAGGGGACACTGAAGCTTTCTTT.

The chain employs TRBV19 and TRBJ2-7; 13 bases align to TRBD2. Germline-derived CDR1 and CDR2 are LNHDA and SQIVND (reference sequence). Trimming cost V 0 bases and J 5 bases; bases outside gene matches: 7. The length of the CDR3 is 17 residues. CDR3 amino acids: CASSIDLGLAGKNEQYF. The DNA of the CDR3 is TGTGCCAGTAGTATAGATCTGGGACTAGCGGGGAAGAACGAGCAGTACTTC.

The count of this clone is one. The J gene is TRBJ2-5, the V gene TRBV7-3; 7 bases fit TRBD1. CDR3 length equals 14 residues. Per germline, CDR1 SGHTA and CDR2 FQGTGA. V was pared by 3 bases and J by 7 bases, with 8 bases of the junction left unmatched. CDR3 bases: TGTGCCAGCAGCTTGTACCGGGACAGTTCGACCCAGTACTTC. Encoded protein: CASSLYRDSSTQYF.

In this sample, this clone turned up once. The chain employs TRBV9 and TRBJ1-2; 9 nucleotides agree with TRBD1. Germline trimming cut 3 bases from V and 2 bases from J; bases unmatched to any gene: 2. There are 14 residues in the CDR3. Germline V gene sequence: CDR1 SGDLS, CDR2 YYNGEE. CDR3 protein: CASSAGTGNYGYTF. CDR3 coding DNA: TGTGCCAGCAGCGCCGGGACAGGGAACTATGGCTACACCTTC.

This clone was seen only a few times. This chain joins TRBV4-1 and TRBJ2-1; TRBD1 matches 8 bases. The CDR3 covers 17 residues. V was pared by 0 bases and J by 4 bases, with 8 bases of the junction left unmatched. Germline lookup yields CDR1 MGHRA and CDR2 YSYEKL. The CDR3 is CASSQDNRDRGYNEQFF. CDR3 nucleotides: TGCGCCAGCAGCCAAGATAATCGAGACAGGGGTTACAATGAGCAGTTCTTC.

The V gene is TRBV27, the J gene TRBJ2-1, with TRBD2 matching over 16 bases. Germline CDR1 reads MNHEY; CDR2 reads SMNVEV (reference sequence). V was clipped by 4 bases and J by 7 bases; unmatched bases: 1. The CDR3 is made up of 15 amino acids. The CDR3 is CASSSGLAGGNEQFF. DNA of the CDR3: TGTGCCAGCAGTTCGGGACTAGCGGGGGGGAATGAGCAGTTCTTC.